A single sample gave rise to the 27 T cell receptor beta chains below, sequenced in a study of shared clonotypes between healthy human individuals. TCRdb's copy holds only in-frame clones and misses some; the assay was immunoSEQ multiplex PCR. The table has over 2 million clones, 85% to 95% seen once. Sequencing used naive CD4+ T cells sorted from blood. As to subset: CD45RA+ positively selected. The receptors come from a man younger than 35 in good health.

The chain combines TRBV28 with TRBJ2-4, with D hard to call. This CDR3 is 15 amino acids long. The germline V gene has CDR1 MDHEN and CDR2 SYDVKM. Trimming took off 4 bases at V and 0 bases at J, with 10 bases between the two ends. The CDR3, as DNA: TGTGCCAGCAGTTCAGCAGAACTAGCCAAAAACATTCAGTACTTC. This codes for CASSSAELAKNIQYF.

In its sample, this clone was seen once. This chain uses TRBV18 with TRBJ2-7; D gene uncertain. The CDR3 contains 12 residues. The germline V gene has CDR1 KGHSH and CDR2 LQKENI. V dropped 5 bases and J dropped 5 bases, with 10 bases sitting between them. The CDR3 DNA is TGTGCCAGCTCAACGACCGATGACGAGCAGTACTTC. This gives the protein CASSTTDDEQYF. Drawing the rest from reference TRBV18 and TRBJ2-7, the complete variable domain is NAGVMQNPRHLVRRRGQEARLRCSPMKGHSHVYWYRQLPEEGLKFMVYLQKENIIDESGMPKERFSAEFPKEGPSILRIQQVVRGDSAAYFCASSTTDDEQYFGPGTRLTVT.

The chain links TRBV6-6 to TRBJ1-1; D is perhaps TRBD1 (5 bases). Trimming shortened V by 5 bases and J by 5 bases, and 12 bases separated the two germline ends. Germline CDR1 MNHNY, CDR2 SVGAGI (reference sequence). This CDR3 has 13 amino acids. This chain's CDR3 is CASSESGGTEAFF. CDR3 nucleotides: TGTGCCAGCAGTGAGTCGGGGGGGACTGAAGCTTTCTTT.

The chain links TRBV10-3 to TRBJ2-1; D is ambiguous. The CDR3 runs 16 residues. The V end was cut by 4 bases, the J end by 0 bases, with 13 bases between. The V gene's germline CDR1 is ENHRY and CDR2 SYGVKD. This CDR3 reads CAISVDMALSYNEQFF. The CDR3 nucleotides are TGTGCCATCAGTGTTGATATGGCACTCTCCTACAATGAGCAGTTCTTC.

The chain links TRBV5-1 to TRBJ1-2; 8 bases match TRBD1. The germline V gene has CDR1 SGHRS and CDR2 YFSETQ. This CDR3 spans 16 amino acids. V dropped 4 bases and J dropped 4; count of bases not matched to a gene: 12. CDR3 bases: TGCGCCAGCAGCCCTACTACAGGGGGTCTCGGCTATGGCTACACCTTC. This codes for CASSPTTGGLGYGYTF.

V usage is TRBV27 and J usage is TRBJ1-4, with D tentatively TRBD1 (5 bases). V lost 5 bases and J 4 bases, leaving 11 bases between the germline ends. Germline values: CDR1 MNHEY, CDR2 SMNVEV (reference sequence). This CDR3 has 14 residues. The CDR3 DNA follows: TGTGCCAGCAGTCGGGGGACGGTTAATGAAAAACTGTTTTTT. It encodes CASSRGTVNEKLFF.

V gene TRBV7-2 combines with J gene TRBJ2-1; possibly TRBD1 for D (6 bases). V was shortened by 1 base and J by 12 bases, with 13 bases between the two germline ends. Germline V gene data show CDR1 as SGHTA and CDR2 as FQGNSA. This CDR3 region has 13 residues. The CDR3 is CASSLGYRVSQFF. CDR3 nucleotides: TGTGCCAGCAGCTTAGGGTACAGGGTATCGCAGTTCTTC.

The CDR3 here is CASSEEVAGNTGELFF. The DNA for the CDR3 is TGTGCCAGCAGTGAAGAAGTAGCGGGGAACACCGGGGAGCTGTTTTTT. V is TRBV6-4 and J is TRBJ2-2; 7 positions agree with TRBD2. Germline-derived CDR1 and CDR2 are MRHNA and SNTAGT. The CDR3 is made up of 16 amino acids. V was clipped by 3 bases and J by 1 base; unmatched bases: 5.

This chain joins TRBV6-5 and TRBJ1-2; D is perhaps TRBD1 (6 bases). Between the trimmed V and J ends, which lost 5 bases and 4 bases, there was a span of 17 bases. Germline V CDR1 and CDR2: MNHEY, SVGAGI. This CDR3 is built from 15 residues. This CDR3 reads CASSTIGGGLYGYTF. CDR3 DNA: TGTGCCAGCAGTACCATTGGGGGCGGGCTCTATGGCTACACCTTC.

On this clone itself: Different DNA sequences within this sample yield the same CDR3. V is TRBV18 and J is TRBJ2-7; 11 bases are shared with TRBD1. V lost 3 bases to trimming and J lost 3 bases; unmatched junction nucleotides: 1. The germline V gene has CDR1 KGHSH and CDR2 LQKENI. There are 14 residues in the CDR3. CDR3 residues: CASSPGTGGYEQYF. The CDR3 bases are TGTGCCAGCTCACCTGGGACAGGGGGCTACGAGCAGTACTTC.

The genes are TRBV18 and TRBJ2-7, with TRBD1 matching over 7 bases. The CDR3 has 15 amino acids. Trimming removed 3 bases from V and 0 bases from J; junction bases left unmatched: 5. The germline V gene has CDR1 KGHSH and CDR2 LQKENI. The CDR3 DNA is TGTGCCAGCTCACCCACAGGGGACCGCTCCTACGAGCAGTACTTC. Translation gives CASSPTGDRSYEQYF. The complete variable domain, with remaining parts taken from reference TRBV18 and TRBJ2-7, reads NAGVMQNPRHLVRRRGQEARLRCSPMKGHSHVYWYRQLPEEGLKFMVYLQKENIIDESGMPKERFSAEFPKEGPSILRIQQVVRGDSAAYFCASSPTGDRSYEQYFGPGTRLTVT.

The V and J genes are TRBV7-4 and TRBJ2-5; D not resolved. The CDR3 extends over 15 amino acids. Trimming took 3 bases from V and 1 from J, leaving 12 bases between them. The germline V gene encodes CDR1 SGHVT and CDR2 SQSDAQ. The CDR3 coding sequence is TGTGCCAGCAGCTTTAGGCAGGCACCCCAAGAGACCCAGTACTTC. It encodes CASSFRQAPQETQYF.

The chain is built from TRBV7-8 and TRBJ1-2, with 11 bases fitting TRBD1. Germline values: CDR1 SGHVS, CDR2 FQNEAQ. J gave up 2 bases and V 1 base, and 0 bases lay outside the gene matches. This CDR3 has 15 residues. CDR3 amino acids: CASSLGDRGNYGYTF. CDR3 sequence (DNA): TGTGCCAGCAGCTTAGGGGACAGGGGGAACTATGGCTACACCTTC.

This clone was counted between two and nine times. The genes are TRBV18 and TRBJ1-1; D is uncertain. Germline V lookup: CDR1 KGHSH, CDR2 LQKENI. The CDR3 contains 13 residues. V lost 3 bases, J lost 1 base, and 6 bases lay in between. The CDR3 protein is CASSPEQNTEAFF. The CDR3 DNA is TGTGCCAGCTCACCGGAACAGAACACTGAAGCTTTCTTT.

This chain links TRBV2 with TRBJ2-7; D unclear. This CDR3 region has 15 residues. V gave up 2 bases and J gave up 1 base, with 12 bases separating them. The germline V gene has CDR1 SNHLY and CDR2 FYNNEI. The DNA of the CDR3 is TGTGCCAGCAGTGAACTCCCTGCCCCGTCCTACGAGCAGTACTTC. Translation gives CASSELPAPSYEQYF.

The chain joins TRBV10-3 to TRBJ2-2, with D maybe TRBD2 (6 bases). Trimming cost V 4 bases and J 5 bases, with 14 bases left between them. Germline CDR1 and CDR2: ENHRY and SYGVKD. The CDR3 has 15 amino acids. The DNA for the CDR3 is TGTGCCATCAGTGTACTAGCAGAACCAACCGGGGAGCTGTTTTTT. Translated: CAISVLAEPTGELFF.

The J gene is TRBJ2-7, the V gene TRBV2; 7 bases are shared with TRBD1. This CDR3 has 14 residues. V gave up 4 bases and J gave up 11 bases; unmatched junction bases: 14. From germline, CDR1 is SNHLY and CDR2 FYNNEI. This CDR3 is CASSGQGALSPEYF. CDR3 sequence (DNA): TGTGCCAGCAGTGGACAGGGCGCACTCTCCCCCGAGTACTTC.

This clone was observed once. The chain combines TRBV5-4 with TRBJ1-2; D possibly corresponds to TRBD1 (6 bases). V lost 0 bases and J 2 bases, leaving 11 bases between the germline ends. The germline CDR1 and CDR2 sequences are SGHNT and YYREEE (reference sequence). The CDR3 consists of 15 residues. The CDR3 reads CASSLGQGTNYGYTF. CDR3 nucleotides: TGTGCCAGCAGCTTGGGGCAGGGGACGAACTATGGCTACACCTTC. Full variable domain (remainder filled in from reference TRBV5-4 and TRBJ1-2): ETGVTQSPTHLIKTRGQQVTLRCSSQSGHNTVSWYQQALGQGPQFIFQYYREEENGRGNFPPRFSGLQFPNYSSELNVNALELDDSALYLCASSLGQGTNYGYTFGSGTRLTVV.

The J gene is TRBJ1-5, the V gene TRBV6-1; maybe TRBD1 (6 bases). The germline CDR1 and CDR2 sequences are MNHNS and SASEGT. The V end lost 8 bases, the J end lost 4 bases, and 12 bases lay between the germline ends. The CDR3 runs to 13 residues. The CDR3 coding sequence is TGTGCCAGCGGGGGGGCGGGGAATCAGCCCCAGCATTTT. Protein product: CASGGAGNQPQHF.

This chain joins TRBV11-2 and TRBJ1-1; D is possibly TRBD1 (5 bases). V gave up 3 bases and J gave up 0 bases, with 20 bases separating them. CDR3 length: 18 amino acids. From germline, CDR1 is SGHAT and CDR2 FQNNGV. The CDR3 here is CASSFSTGGVSMNTEAFF. The CDR3 DNA reads TGTGCCAGCAGCTTCTCCACAGGCGGGGTATCGATGAACACTGAAGCTTTCTTT.

This clone has just a few counts. This chain links TRBV11-2 with TRBJ1-6; 9 bases line up with TRBD1. Germline lookup yields CDR1 SGHAT and CDR2 FQNNGV. With V trimmed by 5 bases and J by 10 bases, 9 bases remained unmatched. The CDR3 loop spans 15 amino acids. The CDR3 coding sequence is TGTGCCAGCAGCCCCGGACAGGGGTTTTGGTCACCCCTCCACTTT. This translates into CASSPGQGFWSPLHF. Using reference TRBV11-2 and TRBJ1-6 for the parts outside the CDR3, the full variable domain is EAGVAQSPRYKIIEKRQSVAFWCNPISGHATLYWYQQILGQGPKLLIQFQNNGVVDDSQLPKDRFSAERLKGVDSTLKIQPAKLEDSAVYLCASSPGQGFWSPLHFGNGTRLTVT.

This chain links TRBV7-9 with TRBJ1-6; D is perhaps TRBD1 (6 bases). V was cut by 4 bases and J by 0 bases, with 7 bases left in between. This CDR3 contains 15 residues. The V gene's germline CDR1 is SEHNR and CDR2 FQNEAQ (reference sequence). The CDR3 region is CASSSTGSYNSPLHF. The CDR3 region has the DNA TGTGCCAGCAGCTCGACAGGCTCCTATAATTCACCCCTCCACTTT.

This rearrangement joins TRBV5-6 to TRBJ1-2; TRBD1 might be the D (5 bases). This CDR3 has 15 amino acids. The V gene's germline CDR1 is SGHDT and CDR2 YYEEEE. V gave up 3 bases and J gave up 2 bases, with 14 bases separating them. Here the CDR3 reads CASSSPSRDNYGYTF. As DNA, the CDR3 is TGTGCCAGCAGCTCCCCTAGCAGGGACAACTATGGCTACACCTTC.

Remarks on this clone: The same CDR3 also results from other DNA sequences found in this sample. V is TRBV11-2 and J is TRBJ2-7, with 10 nucleotides matching TRBD1. The germline V gene encodes CDR1 SGHAT and CDR2 FQNNGV. Losses at the gene ends were 5 bases for V and 1 base for J; bases not matched to a gene: 5. This CDR3 spans 15 amino acids. The CDR3: CASSDRDRGSYEQYF. The DNA of the CDR3 is TGTGCCAGCAGCGACCGGGACAGGGGTTCCTACGAGCAGTACTTC.

This chain uses TRBV20-1 with TRBJ1-5; D unresolved. Germline lookup yields CDR1 DFQATT and CDR2 SNEGSKA (reference sequence). V was cut by 5 bases and J by 5 bases, with 7 bases left in between. The CDR3 covers 11 residues. CDR3 DNA sequence: TGCAGTGCTCGATCGGATCAGCCCCAGCATTTT. Amino acid sequence: CSARSDQPQHF.

This chain connects TRBV11-2 to TRBJ2-5; 12 bases align to TRBD1. The CDR3 totals 16 residues. V gave up 1 base and J gave up 1 base; unmatched junction bases: 1. Germline lookup yields CDR1 SGHAT and CDR2 FQNNGV. CDR3 residues: CASSLGDRGLQETQYF. In DNA form, the CDR3 reads TGTGCCAGCAGCTTAGGGGACAGGGGGCTCCAAGAGACCCAGTACTTC. Full variable domain (remainder filled in from reference TRBV11-2 and TRBJ2-5): EAGVAQSPRYKIIEKRQSVAFWCNPISGHATLYWYQQILGQGPKLLIQFQNNGVVDDSQLPKDRFSAERLKGVDSTLKIQPAKLEDSAVYLCASSLGDRGLQETQYFGPGTRLLVL.

This clone was detected ten times or more. The chain recombines TRBV18 with TRBJ2-5; D call uncertain. Germline lookup yields CDR1 KGHSH and CDR2 LQKENI. V lost 6 bases to trimming and J lost 1 base, with 9 bases between them. CDR3 length equals 13 residues. DNA for the CDR3: TGTGCCAGCTCGCTCGATCTCCAAGAGACCCAGTACTTC. Translated, it gives CASSLDLQETQYF.